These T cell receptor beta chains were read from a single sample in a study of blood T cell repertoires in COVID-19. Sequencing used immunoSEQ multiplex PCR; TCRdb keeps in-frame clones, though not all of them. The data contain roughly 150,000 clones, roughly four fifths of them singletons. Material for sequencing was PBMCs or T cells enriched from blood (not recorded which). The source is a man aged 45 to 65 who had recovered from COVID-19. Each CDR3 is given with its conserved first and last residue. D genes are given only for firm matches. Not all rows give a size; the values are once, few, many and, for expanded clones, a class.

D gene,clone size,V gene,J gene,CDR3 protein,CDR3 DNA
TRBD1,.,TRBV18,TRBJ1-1,CASSENPDRGLTEAFF,TGTGCCAGCTCGGAAAACCCCGACAGGGGGTTAACTGAAGCTTTCTTT
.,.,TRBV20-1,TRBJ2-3,CSASVRVITSTDTQYF,TGCAGTGCTAGTGTTCGGGTGATCACTAGCACAGATACGCAGTATTTT
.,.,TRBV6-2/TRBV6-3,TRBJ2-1,CASSNPDGISYNEQFF,TGTGCCAGCAGTAACCCGGACGGGATCTCCTACAATGAGCAGTTCTTC
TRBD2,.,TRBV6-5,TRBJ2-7,CASSGTSGPYEQYF,TGTGCCAGCAGCGGGACTAGCGGCCCCTACGAGCAGTACTTC
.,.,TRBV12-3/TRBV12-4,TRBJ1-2,CASSPDIGYTF,TGTGCCAGCAGTCCCGACATAGGCTACACCTTC
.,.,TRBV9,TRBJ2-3,CASSVGSRDSDTQYF,TGTGCCAGCAGCGTAGGAAGCAGGGACTCAGATACGCAGTATTTT
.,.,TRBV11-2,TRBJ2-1,CASSLRPSYNEQFF,TGTGCCAGCAGCTTACGCCCCAGCTACAATGAGCAGTTCTTC
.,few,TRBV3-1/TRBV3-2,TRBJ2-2,CASRPSGQNTGELFF,TGTGCCAGCAGGCCATCGGGACAGAACACCGGGGAGCTGTTTTTT
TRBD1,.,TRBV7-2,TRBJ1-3,CASSYDRAPGNTIYF,TGTGCCAGCAGCTACGACAGGGCGCCTGGAAACACCATATATTTT
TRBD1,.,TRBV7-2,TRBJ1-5,CASSLAPGQRQPQHF,TGTGCCAGCAGCTTAGCTCCGGGACAGAGGCAGCCCCAGCATTTT
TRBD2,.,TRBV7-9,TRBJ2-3,CASSPNSGGADTQYF,TGTGCCAGCAGCCCTAATAGCGGGGGGGCAGATACGCAGTATTTT
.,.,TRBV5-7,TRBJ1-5,CASSYRGRGQPQHF,TGTGCCAGCAGTTATAGGGGCCGTGGTCAGCCCCAGCATTTT
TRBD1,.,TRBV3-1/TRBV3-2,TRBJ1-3,CASSWDRAAGNTIYF,TGTGCCAGCAGTTGGGACAGGGCAGCTGGAAACACCATATATTTT
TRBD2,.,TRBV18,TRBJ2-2,CASSPGLAITGELFF,TGTGCCAGCTCACCGGGACTAGCTATCACCGGGGAGCTGTTTTTT
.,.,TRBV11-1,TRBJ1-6,CASSAQGGSPLHF,TGTGCCAGCAGCGCACAGGGTGGCTCACCCCTCCACTTT
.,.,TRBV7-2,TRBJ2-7,CASSYLLAHEQYF,TGTGCCAGCAGCTACTTACTAGCTCACGAGCAGTACTTC
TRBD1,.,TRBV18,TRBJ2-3,CASSSGQGAGDTQYF,TGTGCCAGCTCATCCGGACAGGGGGCCGGAGATACGCAGTATTTT
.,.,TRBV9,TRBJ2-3,CASSVGVQVSDTQYF,TGTGCCAGCAGCGTAGGGGTTCAGGTTTCAGATACGCAGTATTTT
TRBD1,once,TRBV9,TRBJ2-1,CASSEGQGTYNEQFF,TGTGCCAGCAGCGAGGGACAGGGAACTTACAATGAGCAGTTCTTC
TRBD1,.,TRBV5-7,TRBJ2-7,CASSLRDRSSYEQYF,TGTGCCAGCAGCTTAAGGGACAGGAGCTCCTACGAGCAGTACTTC
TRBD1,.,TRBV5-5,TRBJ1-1,CASSFGQGEAFF,TGTGCCAGCAGCTTCGGACAGGGGGAAGCTTTCTTT
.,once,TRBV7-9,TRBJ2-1,CASSDLDRRNEQFF,TGTGCCAGCAGCGACCTAGACAGGAGGAATGAGCAGTTCTTC
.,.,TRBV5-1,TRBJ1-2,CASSLAGSHGYTF,TGCGCCAGCAGCTTGGCCGGTTCGCATGGCTACACCTTC
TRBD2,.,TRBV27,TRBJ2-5,CASMSMASGGAGSETQYF,TGTGCCAGCATGTCGATGGCTAGCGGGGGGGCTGGGTCTGAGACCCAGTACTTC
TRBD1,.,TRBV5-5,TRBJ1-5,CASSIRTGLDQPQHF,TGTGCCAGCAGCATAAGGACAGGGTTGGATCAGCCCCAGCATTTT
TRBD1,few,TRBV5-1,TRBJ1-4,CATGTGGQTNEKLFF,TGCGCCACGGGGACAGGGGGCCAGACTAATGAAAAACTGTTTTTT
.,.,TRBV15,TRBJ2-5,CATSSDSRAQYF,TGTGCCACCAGCAGCGACTCTCGGGCCCAGTACTTC
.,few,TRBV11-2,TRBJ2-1,CASSLAEGTYNEQFF,TGTGCCAGCAGCCTCGCGGAGGGGACTTACAATGAGCAGTTCTTC
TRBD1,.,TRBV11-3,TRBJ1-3,CASSRTGAGNTIYF,TGTGCCAGCAGCCGTACAGGGGCTGGAAACACCATATATTTT
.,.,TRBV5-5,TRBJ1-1,CASSFQSNTEAFF,TGTGCCAGCAGCTTTCAGTCGAACACTGAAGCTTTCTTT
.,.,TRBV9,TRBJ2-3,CASSALTVSTDTQYF,TGTGCCAGCAGCGCCCTTACAGTGAGCACAGATACGCAGTATTTT
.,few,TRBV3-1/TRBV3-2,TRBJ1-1,CASSQGARNTEAFF,TGTGCCAGCAGCCAAGGGGCTCGAAACACTGAAGCTTTCTTT
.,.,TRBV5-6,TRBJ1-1,CASTAPGQGKRTEAFF,TGTGCCAGCACCGCCCCCGGGCAGGGAAAGAGGACTGAAGCTTTCTTT
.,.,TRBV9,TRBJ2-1,CASSVLGLSSYNEQFF,TGTGCCAGCAGCGTTCTAGGTCTGAGCTCCTACAATGAGCAGTTCTTC
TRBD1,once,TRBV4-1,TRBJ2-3,CASSSRQGAQADTQYF,TGCGCCAGCAGCTCGAGGCAGGGGGCCCAGGCGGATACGCAGTATTTT
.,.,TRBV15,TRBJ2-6,CATSRGTAASGANVLTF,TGTGCCACCAGCAGAGGGACAGCGGCCTCTGGGGCCAACGTCCTGACTTTC
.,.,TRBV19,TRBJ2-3,CATSHRLGLSTDTQYF,TGTGCCACTTCCCACCGTCTGGGGCTTAGCACAGATACGCAGTATTTT
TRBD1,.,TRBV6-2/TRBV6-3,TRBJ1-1,CASSYPGQGKPEAFF,TGTGCCAGCAGTTACCCGGGACAGGGGAAACCTGAAGCTTTCTTT
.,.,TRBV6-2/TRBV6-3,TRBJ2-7,CASSYGTRKYEQYF,TGTGCCAGCAGTTACGGGACAAGAAAATACGAGCAGTACTTC
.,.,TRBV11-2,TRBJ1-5,CASSLDQAGIQPQHF,TGTGCCAGCAGCTTAGATCAGGCAGGGATTCAGCCCCAGCATTTT
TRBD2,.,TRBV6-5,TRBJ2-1,CASRLAGGSYNEQFF,TGTGCCAGCAGGCTGGCGGGGGGATCCTACAATGAGCAGTTCTTC
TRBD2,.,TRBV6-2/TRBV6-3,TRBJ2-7,CASSYRDYYEQYF,TGTGCCAGCAGTTACCGGGACTATTACGAGCAGTACTTC
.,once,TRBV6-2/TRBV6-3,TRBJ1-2,CASSTGQYGYTF,TGTGCCAGCAGTACCGGACAGTATGGCTACACCTTC
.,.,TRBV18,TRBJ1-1,CASSPLGQGNTEAFF,TGTGCCAGCTCACCACTTGGCCAGGGAAACACTGAAGCTTTCTTT
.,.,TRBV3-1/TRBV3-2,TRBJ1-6,CASSPAGGRIDSPLHF,TGTGCCAGCAGTCCAGCAGGAGGGAGAATTGATTCACCCCTCCACTTT
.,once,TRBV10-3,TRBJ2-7,CAISHTTGERGSYEQYF,TGTGCCATCAGTCATACCACAGGGGAACGGGGGAGTTACGAGCAGTACTTC
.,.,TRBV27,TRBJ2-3,CASSFFRGDTDTQYF,TGTGCCAGCAGTTTCTTCCGGGGAGACACAGATACGCAGTATTTT
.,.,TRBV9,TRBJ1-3,CASSPPRGSRGNTIYF,TGTGCCAGCAGCCCTCCGAGGGGGTCAAGGGGAAACACCATATATTTT
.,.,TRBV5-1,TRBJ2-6,CASSLGSTPGNSGANVLTF,TGCGCCAGCAGCTTGGGTTCGACACCCGGGAATTCTGGGGCCAACGTCCTGACTTTC
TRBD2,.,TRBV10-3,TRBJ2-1,CAISEAGGSYNEQFF,TGTGCCATCAGTGAAGCGGGGGGATCCTACAATGAGCAGTTCTTC
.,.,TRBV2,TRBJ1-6,CASSENDTGNSPLHF,TGTGCCAGCAGTGAAAACGACACTGGTAATTCACCCCTCCACTTT
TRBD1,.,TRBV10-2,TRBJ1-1,CASGQVNTEAFF,TGCGCCAGCGGACAGGTGAACACTGAAGCTTTCTTT
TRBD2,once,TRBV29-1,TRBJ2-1,CSVESSGVSYNEQFF,TGCAGCGTTGAATCAAGCGGGGTATCCTACAATGAGCAGTTCTTC
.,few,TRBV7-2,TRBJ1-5,CASRLSRDSNQPQHF,TGTGCCAGCAGACTGTCCCGGGATAGCAATCAGCCCCAGCATTTT
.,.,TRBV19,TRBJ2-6,CASRLLSGANVLTF,TGTGCCAGTAGACTTCTCTCTGGGGCCAACGTCCTGACTTTC
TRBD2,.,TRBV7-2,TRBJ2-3,CASSLHRLAGGPTDTQYF,TGTGCCAGCAGCTTACATCGTCTAGCGGGGGGGCCTACAGATACGCAGTATTTT
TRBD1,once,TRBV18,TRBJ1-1,CASSPGLPGQGDTEAFF,TGTGCCAGCTCACCAGGGCTCCCGGGACAGGGGGACACTGAAGCTTTCTTT
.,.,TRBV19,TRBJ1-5,CASSNQGNQPQHF,TGTGCCAGTAGTAACCAGGGGAATCAGCCCCAGCATTTT
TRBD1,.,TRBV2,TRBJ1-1,CASRGTGGVGTEAFF,TGTGCCAGCAGGGGGACAGGGGGCGTTGGCACTGAAGCTTTCTTT